The T cell receptor (beta chain) described here comes from a study of cytomegalovirus exposure and HLA in healthy donors. PCR primers comprised 60 Vbeta and 13 Jbeta primers. The repertoire was sequenced with immunoSEQ multiplex PCR; TCRdb's copy has only in-frame clones and lacks some. The sample has over 70,000 clones; 67% are singletons. Findings and caveats of the study: After further analysis at a later stage, 15,000 to 20,000 TCR beta sequences were associated with HLA alleles at 0.05 false discovery rate. It was only CMV serostatus that was available as immune exposure information. Associated with cytomegalovirus, according to the listing, were some 180 TCR beta chains.

In the case of this clone: Its matching antigen is unknown.

The CDR3 length is 15 residues. The ends were cut back, 4 bases at V and 4 bases at J, with 17 bases in the middle. Per the germline V gene, CDR1 is SGHKS and CDR2 is YYEKEE (reference sequence). The donors gave bone marrow, and they were healthy. The chain recombines TRBV5-5 with TRBJ2-5; possibly TRBD2 for D (5 bases). What was sequenced was PBMCs. The sequence was obtained from a young man in good health and CMV-seronegative. As DNA, the CDR3 is TGTGCCAGCAGCCAGGCACGGGGAAATGGAGAGACCCAGTACTTC. It is translated as CASSQARGNGETQYF.